The 4 T cell receptor beta chains below were found in one sample sequenced in a study of blood T cell repertoires in COVID-19. Sequencing was performed with immunoSEQ multiplex PCR; in TCRdb, only in-frame clones are kept and a portion is missing. The sample contains about 480,000 clones, around nine tenths of which appear only once. The specimen sequenced was PBMCs or T cells enriched from blood (not recorded which). The receptors here all came from a woman in her 40s who had recovered from COVID-19.

The chain is built from TRBV3-1 (or the pseudogene TRBV3-2) and TRBJ2-7; TRBD1 might be the D (6 bases). The germline CDR1 and CDR2 sequences are LGHDT and YNNKEL (reference sequence). V was shortened by 0 bases and J by 7 bases, with 16 bases between the two germline ends. The CDR3 consists of 15 residues. The CDR3 bases are TGTGCCAGCAGCCAAGATTCGACAGGAAGGGGAGAGCAGTACTTC. Its translation: CASSQDSTGRGEQYF.

The chain uses TRBV6-5 and TRBJ1-2; D perhaps matches TRBD1 (6 bases). The CDR3 is 12 residues long. V was pared by 7 bases and J by 7 bases, with 13 bases between. The germline V gene has CDR1 MNHEY and CDR2 SVGAGI. DNA for the CDR3: TGTGCCAGCACTTTACAGGGCTCTGGCTACACCTTC. This sequence encodes CASTLQGSGYTF.

In this sample, this clone turned up once. The rearrangement links TRBV29-1 to TRBJ2-5; 13 bases map to TRBD2. The CDR3 is made up of 18 amino acids. V lost 1 base and J lost 2; bases outside the gene matches: 10. CDR1 is SQVTM, CDR2 ANQGSEA, per germline. CDR3 DNA: TGCAGCGTTGAAGGTTCAGGACTAGCGGGAGTAGGACAAGAGACCCAGTACTTC. As protein: CSVEGSGLAGVGQETQYF.

The chain carries TRBV5-1 and TRBJ1-2, with D possibly matching TRBD1 (5 bases). In germline, CDR1 is SGHRS, CDR2 YFSETQ. The CDR3 extends over 13 amino acids. The V end was cut by 3 bases, the J end by 2 bases, with 8 bases between. The CDR3 loop reads CASSSTANYGYTF. The DNA for the CDR3 is TGCGCCAGCAGCTCGACAGCCAACTATGGCTACACCTTC.